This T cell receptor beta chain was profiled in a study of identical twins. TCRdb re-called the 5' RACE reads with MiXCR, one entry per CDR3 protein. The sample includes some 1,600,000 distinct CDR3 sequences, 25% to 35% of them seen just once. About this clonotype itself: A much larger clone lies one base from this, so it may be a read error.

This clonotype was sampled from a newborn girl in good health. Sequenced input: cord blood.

Written as DNA, the CDR3 is TGTGCCATCACCGGGACAGGGGACTACGAGCAGTACTTC. This codes for CAITGTGDYEQYF. The chain recombines TRBV10-3 with TRBJ2-7; the match to TRBD1 covers 10 bases. This CDR3 comprises 13 residues. Looked up from germline, CDR1 is ENHRY and CDR2 is SYGVKD. V dropped 7 bases and J dropped 3; count of bases not matched to a gene: 3.